This TCR beta chain was found in a study of breast tumors, draining lymph nodes, adjacent tissues. The ends lost 1 base at V and 8 bases at J; junction bases unmatched: 3. Germline CDR1 reads DFQATT; CDR2 reads SNEGSKA (reference sequence). The CDR3 covers 14 residues. TCRdb recomputed calls from the multiplex PCR reads with MiXCR, one row per CDR3 protein. The sample comprises tens of thousands of distinct CDR3 sequences, roughly 50% of which are singletons, and less than 9.5% rests with the top ten. This clonotype originated in a female donor with breast cancer. Some clones in this sample may be carry-over from other donors' samples. This rearrangement joins TRBV20-1 to TRBJ2-1, with 12 bases that match TRBD2. Sequenced: breast tumor tissue. The CDR3 coding sequence is TGCAGTGCTAGAGGGACTAGCGGGAAAGATGAGCAGTTCTTC. Protein: CSARGTSGKDEQFF.